The 5 T cell receptor beta chains listed next were all sequenced from one sample in a study of CD8+CD57+ T cells in acquired aplastic anemia. All sequencing subjects had displayed CD8+CD57+ cell expansion on flow cytometry. Genomic DNA, serving as template, underwent TCR beta VDJ and CDR3 profiling. TCRdb re-called the reads with MiXCR, one entry per CDR3 protein. The sample has over 150,000 distinct CDR3 sequences, 71% seen once. Sequencing was performed on sorted CD4+, CD8+, or CD8+CD57+ T cells (not recorded which) from PBMCs. The receptors come from a human donor with aplastic anemia.

The CDR3 loop reads CATSRGGGGTEAFF. CDR3 sequence (DNA): TGTGCCACCAGCAGAGGTGGGGGGGGTACTGAAGCTTTCTTT. The chain couples TRBV15 to TRBJ1-1; TRBD1 is a possible D gene (5 bases). This CDR3 is built from 14 residues. Per germline, CDR1 LNHNV and CDR2 YYDKDF (reference sequence). V was pared by 1 base and J by 5 bases, with 11 bases between.

J is TRBJ1-1 and V is TRBV19; D unresolved. The CDR3 sequence is 14 residues long. V gave up 5 bases and J gave up 2 bases, with 12 bases separating them. Germline V gives CDR1 LNHDA, CDR2 SQIVND (reference sequence). The CDR3 region is CASSYSWGNTEAFF. The CDR3 DNA reads as TGTGCCAGTAGTTATAGTTGGGGAAACACTGAAGCTTTCTTT.

The J gene is TRBJ1-4, the V gene TRBV15; D unclear. V dropped 0 bases and J dropped 10 bases, with 18 bases sitting between them. Germline lookup yields CDR1 LNHNV and CDR2 YYDKDF (reference sequence). There are 16 residues in the CDR3. The CDR3 bases are TGTGCCACCAGCAGAGACCTCGGGCCTGCCTCTGGAAAACTGTTTTTT. Translating gives CATSRDLGPASGKLFF.

This sequence joins TRBV24-1 and TRBJ1-2; 9 nucleotides match TRBD1. This CDR3 spans 14 amino acids. The V segment lost 3 bases and the J segment 8 bases; nucleotides outside the gene matches: 6. Germline V CDR1 and CDR2: KGHDR, SFDVKD. CDR3 nucleotide sequence: TGTGCCACCAGTGATCCGGGGACAGGGTGGGGCTACACCTTC. It encodes CATSDPGTGWGYTF.

This clonotype is a singleton in its sample. V is TRBV6-2 or TRBV6-3 and J is TRBJ2-7; the match to TRBD1 covers 11 bases. This CDR3 is 16 amino acids long. CDR1 and CDR2 (germline): MNHEY, SVGEGT. The V gene end was trimmed by 6 bases and the J gene end by 5 bases; junction bases not matched to a gene: 12. The CDR3 coding sequence is TGTGCCAGCAGAGGTCTCCCCCGGGACAGGGGGAACGAGCAGTACTTC. Translating it yields CASRGLPRDRGNEQYF.